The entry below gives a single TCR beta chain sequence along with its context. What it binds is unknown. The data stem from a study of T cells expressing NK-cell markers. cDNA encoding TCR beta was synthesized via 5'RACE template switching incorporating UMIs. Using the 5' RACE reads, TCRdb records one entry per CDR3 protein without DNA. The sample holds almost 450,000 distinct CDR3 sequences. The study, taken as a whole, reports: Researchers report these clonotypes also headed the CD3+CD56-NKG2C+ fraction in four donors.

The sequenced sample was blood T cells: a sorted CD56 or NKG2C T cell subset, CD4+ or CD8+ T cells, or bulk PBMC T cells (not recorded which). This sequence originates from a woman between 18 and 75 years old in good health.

The CDR3 sequence: CASSFGITMSFQETQYF. This chain joins TRBV12-3 or TRBV12-4 and TRBJ2-5. The CDR3 consists of 17 residues.